Reported below is one T cell receptor beta chain. The antigen remains unidentified. The source of the sample is a study of monozygotic twins with cystic fibrosis. Study at large: Libraries were built from 2.5 to 3.5 micrograms of fragmented DNA using about 14 PCR cycles.

Study-level findings and limits: Co-twins had the most similar V usage for 13 of 16 pairs, J for 8. Shared CDR3 numbers were not associated with age, concordance or severity. The repertoire was suggested to be naive-dominated, clonality median 0.0095.

The protocol was immunoSEQ multiplex PCR, while the TCRdb copy is restricted to in-frame clones and leaves out a portion. The sample includes approximately 32,000 clones, roughly 97% of them seen just once. Unmatched junction bases numbered 4, after V lost 0 bases and J lost 3 bases. This CDR3 region has 15 residues. Per the germline V gene, CDR1 is MGHRA and CDR2 is YSYEKL. This TCR derives from a girl aged 2 to 9 with cystic fibrosis. The genes are TRBV4-1 and TRBJ2-7; 8 bases fit TRBD2. The specimen was blood. The CDR3 nucleotides are TGCGCCAGCAGCCAAGACGGCGGGAGGTTCTACGAGCAGTACTTC. Translation: CASSQDGGRFYEQYF.